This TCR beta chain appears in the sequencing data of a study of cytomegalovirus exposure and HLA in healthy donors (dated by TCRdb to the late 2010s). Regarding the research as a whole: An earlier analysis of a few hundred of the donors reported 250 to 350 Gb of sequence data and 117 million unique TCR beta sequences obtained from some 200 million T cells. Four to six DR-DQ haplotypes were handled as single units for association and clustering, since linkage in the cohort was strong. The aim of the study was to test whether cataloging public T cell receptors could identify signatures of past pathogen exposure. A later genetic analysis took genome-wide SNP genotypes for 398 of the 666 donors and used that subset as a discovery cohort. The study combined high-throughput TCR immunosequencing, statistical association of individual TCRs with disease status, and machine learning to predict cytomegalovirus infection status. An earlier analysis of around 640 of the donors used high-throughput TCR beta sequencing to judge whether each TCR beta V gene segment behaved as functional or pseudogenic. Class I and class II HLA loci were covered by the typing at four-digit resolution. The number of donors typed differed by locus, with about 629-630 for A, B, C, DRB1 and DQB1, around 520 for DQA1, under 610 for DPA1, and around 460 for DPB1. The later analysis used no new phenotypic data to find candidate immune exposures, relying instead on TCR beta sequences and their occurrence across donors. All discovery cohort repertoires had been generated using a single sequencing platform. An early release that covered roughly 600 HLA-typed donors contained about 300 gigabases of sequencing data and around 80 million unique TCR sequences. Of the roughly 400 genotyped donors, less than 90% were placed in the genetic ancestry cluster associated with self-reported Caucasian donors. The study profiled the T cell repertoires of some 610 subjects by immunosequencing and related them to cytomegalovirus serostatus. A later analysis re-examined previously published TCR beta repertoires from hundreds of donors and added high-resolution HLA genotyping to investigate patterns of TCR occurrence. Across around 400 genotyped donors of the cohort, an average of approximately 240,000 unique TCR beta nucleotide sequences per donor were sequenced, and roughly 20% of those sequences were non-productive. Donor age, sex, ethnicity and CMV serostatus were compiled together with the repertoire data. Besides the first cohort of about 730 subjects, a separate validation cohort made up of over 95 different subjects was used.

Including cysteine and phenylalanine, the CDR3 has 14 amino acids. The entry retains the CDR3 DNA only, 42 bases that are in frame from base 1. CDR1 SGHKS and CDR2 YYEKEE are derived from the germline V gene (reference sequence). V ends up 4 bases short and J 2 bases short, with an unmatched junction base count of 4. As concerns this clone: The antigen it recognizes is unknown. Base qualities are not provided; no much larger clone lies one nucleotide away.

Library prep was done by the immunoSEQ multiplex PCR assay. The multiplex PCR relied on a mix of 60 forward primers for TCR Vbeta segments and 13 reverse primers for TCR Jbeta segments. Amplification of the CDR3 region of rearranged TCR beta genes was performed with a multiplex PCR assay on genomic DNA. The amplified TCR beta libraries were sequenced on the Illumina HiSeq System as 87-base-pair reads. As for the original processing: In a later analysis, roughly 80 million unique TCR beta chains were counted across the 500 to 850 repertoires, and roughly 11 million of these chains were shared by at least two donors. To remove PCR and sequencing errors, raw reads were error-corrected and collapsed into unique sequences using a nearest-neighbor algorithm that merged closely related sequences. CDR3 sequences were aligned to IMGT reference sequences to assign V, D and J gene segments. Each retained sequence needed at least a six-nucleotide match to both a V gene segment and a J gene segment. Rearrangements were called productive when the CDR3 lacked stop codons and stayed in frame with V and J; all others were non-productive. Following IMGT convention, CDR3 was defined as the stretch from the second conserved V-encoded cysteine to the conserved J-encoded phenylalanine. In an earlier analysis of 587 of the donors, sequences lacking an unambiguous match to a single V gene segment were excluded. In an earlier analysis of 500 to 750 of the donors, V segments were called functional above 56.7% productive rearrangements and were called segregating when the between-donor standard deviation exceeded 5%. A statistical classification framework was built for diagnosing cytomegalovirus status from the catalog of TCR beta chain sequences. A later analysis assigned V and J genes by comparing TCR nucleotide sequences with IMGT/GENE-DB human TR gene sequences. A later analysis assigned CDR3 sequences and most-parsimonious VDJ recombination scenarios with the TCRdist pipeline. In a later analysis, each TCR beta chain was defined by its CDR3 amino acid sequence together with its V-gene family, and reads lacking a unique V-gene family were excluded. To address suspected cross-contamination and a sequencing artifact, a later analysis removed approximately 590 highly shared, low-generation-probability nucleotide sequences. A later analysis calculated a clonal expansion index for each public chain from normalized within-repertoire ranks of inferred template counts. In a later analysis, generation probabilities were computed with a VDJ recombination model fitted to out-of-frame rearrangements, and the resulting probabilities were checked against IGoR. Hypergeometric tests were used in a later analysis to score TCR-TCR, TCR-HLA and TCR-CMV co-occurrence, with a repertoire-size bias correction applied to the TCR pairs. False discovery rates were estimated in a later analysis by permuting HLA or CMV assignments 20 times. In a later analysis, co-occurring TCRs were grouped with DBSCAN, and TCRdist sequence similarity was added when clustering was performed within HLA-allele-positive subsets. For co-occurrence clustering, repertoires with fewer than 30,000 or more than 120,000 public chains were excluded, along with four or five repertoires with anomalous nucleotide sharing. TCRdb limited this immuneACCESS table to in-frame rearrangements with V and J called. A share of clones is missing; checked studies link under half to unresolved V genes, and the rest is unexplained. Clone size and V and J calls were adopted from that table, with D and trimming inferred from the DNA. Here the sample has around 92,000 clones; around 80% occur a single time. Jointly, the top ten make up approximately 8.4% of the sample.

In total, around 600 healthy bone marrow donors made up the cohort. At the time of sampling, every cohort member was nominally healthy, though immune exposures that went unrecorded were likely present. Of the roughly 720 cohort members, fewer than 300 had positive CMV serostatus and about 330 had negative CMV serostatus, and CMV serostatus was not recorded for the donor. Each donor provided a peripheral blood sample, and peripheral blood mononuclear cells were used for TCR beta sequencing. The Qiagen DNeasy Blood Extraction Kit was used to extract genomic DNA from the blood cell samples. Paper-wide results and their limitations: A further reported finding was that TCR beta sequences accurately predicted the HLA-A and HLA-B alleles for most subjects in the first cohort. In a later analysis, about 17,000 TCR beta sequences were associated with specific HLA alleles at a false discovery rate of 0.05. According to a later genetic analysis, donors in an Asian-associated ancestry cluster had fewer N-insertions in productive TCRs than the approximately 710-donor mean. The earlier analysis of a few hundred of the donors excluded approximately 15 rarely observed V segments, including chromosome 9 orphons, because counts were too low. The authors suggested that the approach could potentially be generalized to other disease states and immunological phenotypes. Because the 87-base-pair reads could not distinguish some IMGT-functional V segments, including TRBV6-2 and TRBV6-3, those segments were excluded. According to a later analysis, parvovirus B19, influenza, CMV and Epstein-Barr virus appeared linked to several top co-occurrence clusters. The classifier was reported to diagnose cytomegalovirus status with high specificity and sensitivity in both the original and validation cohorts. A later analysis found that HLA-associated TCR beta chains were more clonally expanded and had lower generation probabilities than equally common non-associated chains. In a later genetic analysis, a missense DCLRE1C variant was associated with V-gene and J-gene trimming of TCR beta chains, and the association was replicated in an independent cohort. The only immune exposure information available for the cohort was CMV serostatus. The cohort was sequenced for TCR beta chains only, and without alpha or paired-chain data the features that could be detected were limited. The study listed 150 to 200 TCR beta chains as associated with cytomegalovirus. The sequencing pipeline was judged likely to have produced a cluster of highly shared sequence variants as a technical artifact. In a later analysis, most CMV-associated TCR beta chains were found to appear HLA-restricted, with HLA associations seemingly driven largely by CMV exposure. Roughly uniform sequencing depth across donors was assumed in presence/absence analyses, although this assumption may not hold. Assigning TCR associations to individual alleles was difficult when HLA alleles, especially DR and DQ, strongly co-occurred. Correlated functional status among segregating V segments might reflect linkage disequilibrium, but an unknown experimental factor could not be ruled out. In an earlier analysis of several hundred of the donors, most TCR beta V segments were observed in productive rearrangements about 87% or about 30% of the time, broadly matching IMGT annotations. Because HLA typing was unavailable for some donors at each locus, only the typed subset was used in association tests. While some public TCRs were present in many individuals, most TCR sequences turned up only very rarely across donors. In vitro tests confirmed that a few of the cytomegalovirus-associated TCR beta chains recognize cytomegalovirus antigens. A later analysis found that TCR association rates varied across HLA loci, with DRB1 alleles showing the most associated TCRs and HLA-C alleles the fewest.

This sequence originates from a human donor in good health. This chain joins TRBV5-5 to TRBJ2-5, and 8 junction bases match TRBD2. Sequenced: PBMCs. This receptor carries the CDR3 CASSPRGEQETQYF. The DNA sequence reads TGTGCCAGCAGCCCGCGGGGGGAACAAGAGACCCAGTACTTC.